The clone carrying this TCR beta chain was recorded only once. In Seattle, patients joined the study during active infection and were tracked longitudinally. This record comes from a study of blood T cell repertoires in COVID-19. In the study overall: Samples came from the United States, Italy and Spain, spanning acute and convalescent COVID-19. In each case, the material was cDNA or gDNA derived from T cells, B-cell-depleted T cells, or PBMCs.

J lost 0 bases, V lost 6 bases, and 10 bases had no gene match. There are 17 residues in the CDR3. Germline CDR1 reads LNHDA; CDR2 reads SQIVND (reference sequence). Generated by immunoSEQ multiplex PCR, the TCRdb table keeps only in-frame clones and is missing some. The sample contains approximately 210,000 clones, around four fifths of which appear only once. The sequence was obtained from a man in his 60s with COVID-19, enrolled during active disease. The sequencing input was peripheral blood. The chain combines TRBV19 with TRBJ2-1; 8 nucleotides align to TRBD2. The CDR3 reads CASRGKLADTSYNEQFF. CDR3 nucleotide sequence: TGTGCCAGTAGGGGGAAACTAGCGGATACCTCCTACAATGAGCAGTTCTTC.